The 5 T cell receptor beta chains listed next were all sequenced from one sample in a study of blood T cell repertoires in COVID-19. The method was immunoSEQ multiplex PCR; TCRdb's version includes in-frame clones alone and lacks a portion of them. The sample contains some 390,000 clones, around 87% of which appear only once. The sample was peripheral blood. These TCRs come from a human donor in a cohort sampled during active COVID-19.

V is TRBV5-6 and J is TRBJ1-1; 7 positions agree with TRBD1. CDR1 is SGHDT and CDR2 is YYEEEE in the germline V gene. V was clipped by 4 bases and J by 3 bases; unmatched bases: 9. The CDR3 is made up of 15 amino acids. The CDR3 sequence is CASSQSDRAYTEAFF. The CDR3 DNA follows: TGTGCCAGCAGCCAATCTGACAGGGCGTACACTGAAGCTTTCTTT.

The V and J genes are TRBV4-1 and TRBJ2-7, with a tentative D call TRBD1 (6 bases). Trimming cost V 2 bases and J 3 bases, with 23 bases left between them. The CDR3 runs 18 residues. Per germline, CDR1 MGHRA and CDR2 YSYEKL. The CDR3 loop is CASSQQNIMGAPIYEQYF. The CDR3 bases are TGCGCCAGCAGCCAACAAAACATTATGGGGGCTCCTATCTACGAGCAGTACTTC.

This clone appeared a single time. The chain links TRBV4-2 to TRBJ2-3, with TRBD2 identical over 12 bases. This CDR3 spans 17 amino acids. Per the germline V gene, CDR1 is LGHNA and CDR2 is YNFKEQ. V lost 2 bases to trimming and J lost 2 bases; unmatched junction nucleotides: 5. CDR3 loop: CASSQQTSGGPTDTQYF. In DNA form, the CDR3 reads TGTGCCAGCAGCCAACAGACTAGCGGGGGTCCCACAGATACGCAGTATTTT.

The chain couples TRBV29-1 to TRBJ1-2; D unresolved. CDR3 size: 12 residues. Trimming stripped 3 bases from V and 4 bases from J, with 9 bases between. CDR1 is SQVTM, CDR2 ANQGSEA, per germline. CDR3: CSVELGSYGYTF. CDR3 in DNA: TGCAGCGTTGAGCTGGGGAGCTATGGCTACACCTTC.

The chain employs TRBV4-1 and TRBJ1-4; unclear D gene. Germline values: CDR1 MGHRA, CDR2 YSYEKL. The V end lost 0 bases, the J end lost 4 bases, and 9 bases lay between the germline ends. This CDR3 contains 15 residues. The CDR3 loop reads CASSQDSRYNEKLFF. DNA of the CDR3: TGCGCCAGCAGCCAAGATTCCAGGTATAATGAAAAACTGTTTTTT.